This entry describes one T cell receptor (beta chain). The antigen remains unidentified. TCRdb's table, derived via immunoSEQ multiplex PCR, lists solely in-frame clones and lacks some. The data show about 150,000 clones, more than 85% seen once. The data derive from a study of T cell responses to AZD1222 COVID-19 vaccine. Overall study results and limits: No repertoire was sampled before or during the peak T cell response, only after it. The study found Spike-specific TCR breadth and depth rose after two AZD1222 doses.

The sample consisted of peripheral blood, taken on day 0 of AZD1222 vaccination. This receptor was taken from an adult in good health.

The CDR3 region is CASSVARLNSPLHF. In DNA, the CDR3 is TGTGCCAGCAGCGTAGCAAGACTTAATTCACCCCTCCACTTT. V gene TRBV9 combines with J gene TRBJ1-6; D unclear. V was shortened by 0 bases and J by 6 bases, with 7 bases between the two germline ends. CDR3 size: 14 residues. CDR1 and CDR2 (germline): SGDLS, YYNGEE. Looking up the rest from reference TRBV9 and TRBJ1-6 gives the full variable domain: DSGVTQTPKHLITATGQRVTLRCSPRSGDLSVYWYQQSLDQGLQFLIQYYNGEERAKGNILERFSAQQFPDLHSELNLSSLELGDSALYFCASSVARLNSPLHFGNGTRLTVT.